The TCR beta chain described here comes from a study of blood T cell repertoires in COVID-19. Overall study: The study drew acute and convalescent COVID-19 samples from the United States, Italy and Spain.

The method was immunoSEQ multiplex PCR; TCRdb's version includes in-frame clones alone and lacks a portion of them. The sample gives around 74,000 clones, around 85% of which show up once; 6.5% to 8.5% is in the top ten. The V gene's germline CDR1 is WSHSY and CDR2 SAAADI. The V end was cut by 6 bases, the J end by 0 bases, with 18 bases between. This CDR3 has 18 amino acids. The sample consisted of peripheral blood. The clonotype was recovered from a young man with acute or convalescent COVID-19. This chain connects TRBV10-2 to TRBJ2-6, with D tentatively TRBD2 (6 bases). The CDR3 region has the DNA TGCGCCAGCAGAACGGTGGGGGGATTAAACTCTGGGGCCAACGTCCTGACTTTC. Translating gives CASRTVGGLNSGANVLTF.